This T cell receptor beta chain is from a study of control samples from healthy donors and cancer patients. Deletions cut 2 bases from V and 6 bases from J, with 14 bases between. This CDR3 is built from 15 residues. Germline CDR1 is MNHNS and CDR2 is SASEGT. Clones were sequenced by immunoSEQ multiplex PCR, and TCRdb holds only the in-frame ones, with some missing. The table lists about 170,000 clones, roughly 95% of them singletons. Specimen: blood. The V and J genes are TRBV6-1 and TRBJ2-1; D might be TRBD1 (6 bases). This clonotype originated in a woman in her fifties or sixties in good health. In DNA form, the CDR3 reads TGTGCCAGCAGTGAACCAGGGGTAGTCGCCAATGAGCAGTTCTTC. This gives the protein CASSEPGVVANEQFF.